Listed here is a single T cell receptor (beta chain). Its antigen is unknown. The source of the sample is a study of OX40 agonist ivuxolimab in advanced cancers. About the research overall: Patients were infused with ivuxolimab every 2 weeks at 0.01 to 10 mg/kg. Overall study findings and caveats: Nonresponders, in some cases, also had low normalized T-cell clonal expansion.

Sequencing was performed with immunoSEQ multiplex PCR; in TCRdb, only in-frame clones are kept and a portion is missing. The table records tens of thousands of clones, approximately 86% of them present only once. With 3 bases removed from V and 2 bases from J, the gap between germline ends came to 14 bases. The CDR3 extends over 16 amino acids. Per the germline V gene, CDR1 is KGHSH and CDR2 is LQKENI. The material sequenced was CD4+ or CD8+ T cells sorted from blood, taken in a trial of the OX40 agonist ivuxolimab. This TCR derives from an adult with an advanced solid tumor such as melanoma, head and neck, liver or kidney cancer. This sequence joins TRBV18 and TRBJ2-1; D might be TRBD2 (6 bases). The chain's CDR3 is CASSPLTSRAYNEQFF. DNA of the CDR3: TGTGCCAGCTCACCCCTGACTAGTCGCGCCTACAATGAGCAGTTCTTC.